This passage covers 7 T cell receptor beta chains from one sample sequenced in a study of T-cell reconstitution after alpha-beta-depleted transplantation in children. This sample's TCRbeta library carried unique molecular identifier barcodes. TCRdb re-analysed the PCR reads in MiXCR, keeping a single row per CDR3 protein. The sample consists of about 91,000 distinct CDR3 sequences, approximately 9.2% of them appearing once. The sample was PBMCs from the stem cell graft donor, taken from the stem cell graft. The source of these receptors is a human donor who donated a stem cell graft to a child with congenital amegakaryocytic thrombocytopenia.

The DNA of the CDR3 is TGTGCCAGCAGCCCCACAGCGCGGGAGCTTTACACCGGGGAGCTGTTTTTT. It yields the protein CASSPTARELYTGELFF. J is TRBJ2-2 and V is TRBV3-1, with 7 bases aligning to TRBD2. The CDR3 is made up of 17 amino acids. Germline V gene data show CDR1 as LGHDT and CDR2 as YNNKEL (reference sequence). V was pared by 4 bases and J by 3 bases, with 11 bases of the junction left unmatched.

This clonotype was recorded many times. This chain uses TRBV6-5 with TRBJ2-1; D possibly matches TRBD1 or TRBD2 (6 bases each). Trimming took 6 bases from V and 4 from J, leaving 22 bases between them. Per germline, CDR1 MNHEY and CDR2 SVGAGI. This CDR3 region has 17 residues. The DNA for the CDR3 is TGTGCCAGCAGACCCGGGGGCACGCGGAGTAAATACAATGAGCAGTTCTTC. This codes for CASRPGGTRSKYNEQFF.

This clonotype was observed a few times. The chain has TRBV19 and TRBJ2-7; weak D call: TRBD1 (5 bases). Trimming pared 4 bases from V and 0 bases from J, leaving 10 bases between. The CDR3 loop spans 14 amino acids. Per the germline V gene, CDR1 is LNHDA and CDR2 is SQIVND (reference sequence). CDR3 sequence (DNA): TGTGCCAGTAGTAACCCGGACAACTCCTACGAGCAGTACTTC. Residues: CASSNPDNSYEQYF.

This clonotype came up many times. The chain recombines TRBV15 with TRBJ1-2; weak D call: TRBD1 (5 bases). The CDR3 runs to 22 residues. Trimming shortened V by 0 bases and J by 0 bases, and 29 bases separated the two germline ends. CDR1 and CDR2 (germline): LNHNV, YYDKDF (reference sequence). The CDR3 DNA is TGTGCCACCAGCAGAGATCGAGGAGGGGCACTATCGGGGCCGAGAACTAACTATGGCTACACCTTC. This gives the protein CATSRDRGGALSGPRTNYGYTF.

This clonotype was seen many times. The chain carries TRBV11-2 and TRBJ1-5, with D unclear. Germline CDR1 SGHAT, CDR2 FQNNGV. Trimming took off 1 base at V and 7 bases at J, with 8 bases between the two ends. The CDR3 length is 13 residues. Written as DNA, the CDR3 is TGTGCCAGCAGCTTAGCCCCAGCCCAGCCCCAGCATTTT. Amino acid sequence: CASSLAPAQPQHF.

This clonotype occurred many times. The chain recombines TRBV5-1 with TRBJ2-5; a weak D match, TRBD2 (6 bases). The CDR3 has 14 amino acids. Trimming took 0 bases from V and 9 from J, leaving 15 bases between them. Germline CDR1 and CDR2: SGHRS and YFSETQ. The CDR3 loop is CASSLDLGGRAQYF. The CDR3 nucleotides are TGCGCCAGCAGCTTGGACCTCGGGGGACGGGCCCAGTACTTC.

This clonotype was picked up many times. The rearrangement links TRBV5-5 to TRBJ2-6; D gene unclear. The CDR3 contains 16 residues. V was shortened by 3 bases and J by 0 bases, with 10 bases between the two germline ends. Germline CDR1 SGHKS, CDR2 YYEKEE (reference sequence). The DNA for the CDR3 is TGTGCCAGCAGCTGGAGACTGCTCTCTGGGGCCAACGTCCTGACTTTC. Protein: CASSWRLLSGANVLTF.